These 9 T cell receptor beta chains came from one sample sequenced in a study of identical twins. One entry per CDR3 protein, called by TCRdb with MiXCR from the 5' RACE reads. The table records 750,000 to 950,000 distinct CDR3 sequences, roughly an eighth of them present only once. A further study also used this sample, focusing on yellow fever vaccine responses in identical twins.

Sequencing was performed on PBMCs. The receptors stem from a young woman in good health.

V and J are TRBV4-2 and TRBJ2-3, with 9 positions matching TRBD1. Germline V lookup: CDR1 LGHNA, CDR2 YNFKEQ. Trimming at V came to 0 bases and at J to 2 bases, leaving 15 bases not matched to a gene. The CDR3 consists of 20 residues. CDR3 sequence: CASSQDSARGRTGATDTQYF. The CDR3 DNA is TGTGCCAGCAGCCAAGATTCCGCCCGAGGTCGGACAGGGGCCACAGATACGCAGTATTTT.

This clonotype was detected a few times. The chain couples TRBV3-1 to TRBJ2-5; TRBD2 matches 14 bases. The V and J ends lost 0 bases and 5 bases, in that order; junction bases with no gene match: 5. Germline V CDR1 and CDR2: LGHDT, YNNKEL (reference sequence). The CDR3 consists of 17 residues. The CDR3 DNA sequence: TGTGCCAGCAGCCAAGATAGAGGGACTAGCGGGAGTGAGACCCAGTACTTC. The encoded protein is CASSQDRGTSGSETQYF.

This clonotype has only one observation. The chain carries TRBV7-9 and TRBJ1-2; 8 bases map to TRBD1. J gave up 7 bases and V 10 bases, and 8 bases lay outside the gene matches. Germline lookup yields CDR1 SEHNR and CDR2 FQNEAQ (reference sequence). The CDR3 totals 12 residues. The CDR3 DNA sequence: TGTGCCATCCTACAGGGGGGAACTGGCTACACCTTC. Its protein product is CAILQGGTGYTF.

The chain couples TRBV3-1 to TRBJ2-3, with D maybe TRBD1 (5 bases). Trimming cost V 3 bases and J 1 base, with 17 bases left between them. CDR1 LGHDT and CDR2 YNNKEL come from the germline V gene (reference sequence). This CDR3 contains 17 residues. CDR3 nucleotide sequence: TGTGCCAGCAGCCAGGGCAGGGCCATACGACGCACAGATACGCAGTATTTT. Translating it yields CASSQGRAIRRTDTQYF.

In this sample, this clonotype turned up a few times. In nucleotides, the CDR3 is TGCAGTGCCGGGACTAGCGGGGGGGCATGGGAGCAGTTCTTC. Encoded protein: CSAGTSGGAWEQFF. The chain is built from TRBV20-1 and TRBJ2-1; 16 bases agree with TRBD2. Germline V gene data show CDR1 as DFQATT and CDR2 as SNEGSKA (reference sequence). V dropped 6 bases and J dropped 10; count of bases not matched to a gene: 6. The CDR3 sequence is 14 residues long.

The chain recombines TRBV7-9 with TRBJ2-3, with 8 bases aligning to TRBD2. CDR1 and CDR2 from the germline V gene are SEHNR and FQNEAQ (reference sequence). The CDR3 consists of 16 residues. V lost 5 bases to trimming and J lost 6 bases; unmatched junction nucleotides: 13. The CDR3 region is CASSRPGGLITDTQYF. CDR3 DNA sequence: TGTGCCAGCAGCCGCCCGGGGGGGCTGATCACCGATACGCAGTATTTT.

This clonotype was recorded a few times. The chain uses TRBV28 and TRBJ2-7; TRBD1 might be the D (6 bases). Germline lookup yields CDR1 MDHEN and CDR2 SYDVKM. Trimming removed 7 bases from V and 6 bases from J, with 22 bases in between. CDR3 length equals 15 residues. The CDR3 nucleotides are TGTGCCAGCATCTTCCAGGGGTCGGTCTGGTGCGAGCAGTACGTC. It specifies CASIFQGSVWCEQYV.

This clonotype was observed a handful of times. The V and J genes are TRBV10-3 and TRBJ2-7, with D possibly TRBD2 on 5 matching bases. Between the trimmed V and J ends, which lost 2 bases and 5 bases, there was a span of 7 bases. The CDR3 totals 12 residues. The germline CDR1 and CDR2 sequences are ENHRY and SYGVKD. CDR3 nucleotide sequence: TGTGCCATCAGTGAGAGGCGGGACGAGCAGTACTTC. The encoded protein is CAISERRDEQYF.

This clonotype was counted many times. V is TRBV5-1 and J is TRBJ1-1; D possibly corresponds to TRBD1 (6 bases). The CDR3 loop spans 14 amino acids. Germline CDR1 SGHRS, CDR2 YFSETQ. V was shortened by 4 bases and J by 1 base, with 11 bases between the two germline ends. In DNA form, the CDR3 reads TGCGCCAGCAGCCTACGGACAGCGAACACTGAAGCTTTCTTT. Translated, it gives CASSLRTANTEAFF.